The clone carrying this T cell receptor (beta chain) was seen once. These data belong to a study of blood T cell repertoires in COVID-19. About the research overall: The origin of the acute and convalescent COVID-19 samples was the United States, Italy and Spain. T cells, B-cell-depleted T cells, or PBMCs provided the cDNA or gDNA that served as material.

Original processing methods: Reference gene primer amplification gave estimated nucleated cell counts. TCRdb's copy holds only in-frame clones and misses some; the assay was immunoSEQ multiplex PCR. V, J and clone size were drawn from that table, and D and trimming were deduced from the DNA. This table has 150,000 or so clones, 90% appearing once. Input material: peripheral blood. This TCR was sampled from a man aged 55-75 years with active or convalescent COVID-19.

Here the CDR3 DNA reads TGTGCCAGCAGCCCCGGACTAGCGGGAGGGCCGGTCCAAGAGACCCAGTACTTC. Protein product: CASSPGLAGGPVQETQYF. V and J are TRBV7-9 and TRBJ2-5; 15 nucleotides align to TRBD2. After removal of 5 bases from V and 1 base from J, the junction contained 8 bases not matched to a gene. The germline gives CDR1 SEHNR, CDR2 FQNEAQ (reference sequence). The CDR3 is 18 residues long.